Below are 13 T cell receptor beta chains sequenced from a single sample in a study of CD8 T cells in ankylosing spondylitis (dated by TCRdb to 2015 to 2018). What the research found in general, with its limitations: Blood from ankylosing spondylitis patients appeared to be characterized by a TCR beta motif made up of under ten highly homologous amino acid variants.

These receptors have no known antigen. To prepare the library, 5' RACE was applied. Instrument used: Illumina HiSeq 2500. TCRdb trimmed public reads at Q25 via fastp, called clones via MiXCR and kept in-frame beta chains. Each CDR3 protein appears once, grouped with its most common genes and DNA. For this sample the table gives 450,000 to 550,000 distinct CDR3 sequences, of which approximately 5% were detected only once. Roughly 3.5% of the sample rests with the top ten. Specimen: blood, either unsorted or a sorted T cell fraction (not recorded which). The receptors shown here come from a male donor with ankylosing spondylitis.

This clonotype was observed at least ten times. This chain connects TRBV4-3 to TRBJ2-1; a possible D gene is TRBD1 (5 bases). The CDR3 sequence is 15 residues long. V lost 1 base, J lost 5 bases, and 12 bases lay in between. Looked up from germline, CDR1 is LGHNA and CDR2 is YSLEER. The CDR3 nucleotides read TGCGCCAGCAGCCAAGTTATAGACAGCGACAATGAGCAGTTCTTC. Its protein is CASSQVIDSDNEQFF.

This clonotype was picked up many times. The chain links TRBV28 to TRBJ2-5; no clear D gene. The CDR3 spans 12 residues. The V gene lost 6 bases and the J gene lost 1 base, with 6 bases spanning the gap. Germline V lookup: CDR1 MDHEN, CDR2 SYDVKM. CDR3 amino acids: CASRRVQETQYF. CDR3 DNA: TGTGCCAGCAGAAGGGTCCAAGAGACCCAGTACTTC.

This clonotype was counted many times. This chain links TRBV20-1 with TRBJ2-1; D remains ambiguous. The CDR3 sequence is 15 residues long. V gave up 4 bases and J gave up 3 bases, with 16 bases separating them. Germline V gene lookup returns CDR1 DFQATT and CDR2 SNEGSKA (reference sequence). CDR3 in amino acids: CSAKGPLVGYNEQFF. In DNA, the CDR3 is TGCAGTGCTAAAGGCCCTCTTGTGGGCTACAATGAGCAGTTCTTC.

Ten or more counts support this clonotype. The chain is built from TRBV6-2 or TRBV6-3 and TRBJ1-5; D is uncertain. This CDR3 is 17 amino acids long. The germline V gene encodes CDR1 MNHEY and CDR2 SVGEGT. V was trimmed by 0 bases and J by 6 bases, leaving 18 bases between them. This CDR3 is CASSYSKMVSAGQPQHF. In DNA form, the CDR3 reads TGTGCCAGCAGTTACTCGAAAATGGTCTCGGCGGGTCAGCCCCAGCATTTT.

This clonotype was recorded many times. V and J are TRBV6-2 or TRBV6-3 and TRBJ2-1, with D possibly being TRBD2 (5 bases). Looked up from germline, CDR1 is MNHEY and CDR2 is SVGEGT. CDR3 length: 16 residues. With 1 base removed from V and 6 bases from J, the gap between germline ends came to 16 bases. CDR3 region: CASSYLLTRIGNEQFF. The CDR3, as DNA: TGTGCCAGCAGTTACTTGCTAACTAGAATTGGCAATGAGCAGTTCTTC.

This clonotype was recorded many times. The chain combines TRBV29-1 with TRBJ2-7; 9 positions agree with TRBD1. Germline CDR1 is SQVTM and CDR2 is ANQGSEA. This CDR3 spans 12 amino acids. V was clipped by 8 bases and J by 3 bases; unmatched bases: 5. CDR3 in amino acids: CSFGTGFYEQYF. CDR3 nucleotide sequence: TGCAGCTTCGGGACAGGGTTCTACGAGCAGTACTTC.

This clonotype has ten or more counts. The chain is built from TRBV20-1 and TRBJ1-5; 7 positions agree with TRBD1. The V and J ends lost 0 bases and 7 bases, in that order; junction bases with no gene match: 6. Germline-derived CDR1 and CDR2 are DFQATT and SNEGSKA (reference sequence). The CDR3 is made up of 14 amino acids. The CDR3 DNA reads TGCAGTGCTAGAGATGGCAGGGGGTTACAGCCCCAGCATTTT. Residues: CSARDGRGLQPQHF.

As for this clonotype: This probably arose from a read error, given a far larger clone one base away. The rearrangement joins TRBV27 to TRBJ2-1, with unresolved D. The CDR3 is 12 amino acids. The V end was cut by 3 bases, the J end by 10 bases, with 10 bases between. The V gene's germline CDR1 is MNHEY and CDR2 SMNVEV (reference sequence). CDR3 sequence reads: CASSFPGKEQFF. The CDR3 nucleotides read TGTGCCAGCAGTTTCCCAGGCAAAGAGCAGTTCTTC.

This clonotype was detected ten times or more. The chain uses TRBV6-2 or TRBV6-3 and TRBJ2-1, with 7 bases matching TRBD2. The germline CDR1 and CDR2 sequences are MNHEY and SVGEGT. The CDR3 sequence is 15 residues long. V was pared by 10 bases and J by 3 bases, with 12 bases of the junction left unmatched. The CDR3 region is CAKSPNTGGYNEQFF. DNA of the CDR3: TGTGCCAAAAGCCCTAATACGGGGGGCTACAATGAGCAGTTCTTC.

This clonotype has at least ten counts. The genes are TRBV7-9 and TRBJ1-5; 8 nucleotides match TRBD1. Germline CDR1 is SEHNR and CDR2 is FQNEAQ (reference sequence). This CDR3 contains 13 residues. J was trimmed by 3 bases and V by 8 bases; bases with no gene match: 3. The CDR3 sequence: CASGQGNNQPQHF. The CDR3 DNA reads as TGTGCCAGCGGACAGGGAAACAATCAGCCCCAGCATTTT.

This clonotype turned up a few times. The chain combines TRBV19 with TRBJ2-5; 12 nucleotides align to TRBD2. The CDR3 runs 16 residues. Per germline, CDR1 LNHDA and CDR2 SQIVND (reference sequence). Trimming removed 9 bases from V and 0 bases from J; junction bases left unmatched: 8. The CDR3 bases are TGTGCCAGCGCTCGGACTAGCGGGACGTACCAAGAGACCCAGTACTTC. This codes for CASARTSGTYQETQYF.

There are many counts of this clonotype. Here the CDR3 reads CASSLVGGGSPLHF. CDR3 sequence (DNA): TGTGCCAGCAGCTTAGTAGGCGGGGGCTCACCCCTCCACTTT. The rearrangement joins TRBV7-2 to TRBJ1-6; perhaps TRBD1 as D (6 bases). The CDR3 runs 14 residues. CDR1 SGHTA and CDR2 FQGNSA come from the germline V gene. V lost 1 base to trimming and J lost 10 bases, with 11 bases between them.

This clonotype was seen ten or more times. The rearrangement joins TRBV13 to TRBJ2-3, with 10 bases that match TRBD1. There are 15 residues in the CDR3. J lost 8 bases, V lost 4 bases, and 9 bases had no gene match. Germline V gives CDR1 PRHDT, CDR2 FYEKMQ (reference sequence). CDR3: CASSYGQGGMATQYF. CDR3 in DNA: TGTGCCAGCAGCTACGGACAGGGGGGAATGGCTACGCAGTATTTT.